The T cell receptor beta chain described here comes from a study of vaccination effects on CD4 cells after COVID-19. Clones were read by immunoSEQ multiplex PCR, and TCRdb kept only the in-frame ones, dropping some. The sample lists just under 30,000 clones; 60% to 75% were seen once. Expansion with viral peptide pools was applied to antigen-specific CD4+ T cells by the ViraFEST assay prior to sequencing. Having been cultured for around nine days, the cells underwent CD4+ T cell isolation. Every participant took two doses of the BNT162b2 or mRNA-1273 vaccine. Worth noting for this clone: The antigen remains unidentified.

Here the sequenced sample was CD4+ T cells from PBMCs cultured with HCoV-OC43 spike peptides, taken after COVID-19 vaccination. Subset denoted: HCoV-OC43 spike overlapping peptide pool stimulation. The receptor comes from a human donor who received a COVID-19 vaccine.

The CDR3 loop reads CASCWGLNTGELFF. The DNA for the CDR3 is TGTGCCAGCTGTTGGGGGTTGAACACCGGGGAGCTGTTTTTT. The rearrangement joins TRBV27 to TRBJ2-2; the D call may be TRBD1 or TRBD2 (5 bases each). This CDR3 comprises 14 residues. Trimming stripped 8 bases from V and 1 base from J, with 11 bases between. In germline, CDR1 is MNHEY, CDR2 SMNVEV (reference sequence).